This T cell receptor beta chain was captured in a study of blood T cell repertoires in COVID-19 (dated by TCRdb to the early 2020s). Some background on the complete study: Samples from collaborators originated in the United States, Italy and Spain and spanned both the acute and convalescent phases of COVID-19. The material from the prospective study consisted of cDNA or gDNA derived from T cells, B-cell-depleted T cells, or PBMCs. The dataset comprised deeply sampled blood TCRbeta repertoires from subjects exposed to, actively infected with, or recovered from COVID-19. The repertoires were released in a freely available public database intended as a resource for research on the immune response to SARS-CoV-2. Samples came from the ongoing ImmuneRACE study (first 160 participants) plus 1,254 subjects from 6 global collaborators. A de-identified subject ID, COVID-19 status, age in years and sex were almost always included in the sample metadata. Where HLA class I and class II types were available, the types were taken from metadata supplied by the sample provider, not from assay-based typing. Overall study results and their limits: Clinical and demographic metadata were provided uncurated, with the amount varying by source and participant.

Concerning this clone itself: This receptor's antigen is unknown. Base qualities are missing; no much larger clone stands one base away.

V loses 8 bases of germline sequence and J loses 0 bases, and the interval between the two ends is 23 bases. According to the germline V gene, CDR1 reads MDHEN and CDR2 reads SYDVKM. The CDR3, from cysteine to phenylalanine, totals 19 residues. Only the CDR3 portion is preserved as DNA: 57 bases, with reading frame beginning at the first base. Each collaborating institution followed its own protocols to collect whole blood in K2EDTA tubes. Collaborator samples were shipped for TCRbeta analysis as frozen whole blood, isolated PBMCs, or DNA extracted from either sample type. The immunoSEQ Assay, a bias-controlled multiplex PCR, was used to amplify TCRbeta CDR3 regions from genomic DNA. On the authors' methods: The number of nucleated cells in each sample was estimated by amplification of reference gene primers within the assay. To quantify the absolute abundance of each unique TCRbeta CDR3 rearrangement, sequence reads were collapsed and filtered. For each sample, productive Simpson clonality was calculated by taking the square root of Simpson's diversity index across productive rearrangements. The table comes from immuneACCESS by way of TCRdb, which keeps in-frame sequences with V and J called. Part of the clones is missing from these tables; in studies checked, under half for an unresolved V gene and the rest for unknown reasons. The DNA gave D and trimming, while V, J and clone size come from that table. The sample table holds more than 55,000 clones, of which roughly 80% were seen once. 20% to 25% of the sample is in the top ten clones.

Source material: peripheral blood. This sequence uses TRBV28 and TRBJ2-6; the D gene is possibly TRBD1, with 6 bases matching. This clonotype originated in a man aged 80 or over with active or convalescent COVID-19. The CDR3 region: CASRNNRGQSSSGANVLTF. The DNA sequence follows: TGTGCCAGCCGAAATAACCGAGGACAGAGTAGCTCTGGGGCCAACGTCCTGACTTTC.